The 16 T cell receptor beta chains below come from one sample, sequenced in a study of beta chain features in type 1 diabetes. The study reverse transcribed the entire isolated RNA, so it sequenced expressed TCRB transcripts. Profiled with immunoSEQ multiplex PCR; TCRdb holds only in-frame clones, not every one. In the table there are about 150,000 clones, 11% of which are singletons. The material sequenced was central memory CD4+ T cells from blood. Receptors originate from a man aged 18 to 29 in good health.

This clone was counted only a few times. The V gene is TRBV30, the J gene TRBJ1-1, with TRBD1 as a possible D gene (6 bases). This CDR3 has 15 amino acids. The germline V gene encodes CDR1 GTSNPN and CDR2 SVGIG (reference sequence). V lost 4 bases and J lost 6, with 21 bases in between. This CDR3 reads CAWIRAGAAHAEAFF. DNA for the CDR3: TGTGCCTGGATCCGGGCAGGGGCGGCACACGCTGAAGCTTTCTTT.

The chain employs TRBV4-1 and TRBJ2-6; D might be TRBD1 (5 bases). The germline V gene encodes CDR1 MGHRA and CDR2 YSYEKL. The length of the CDR3 is 17 residues. V gave up 6 bases and J gave up 0 bases, with 15 bases separating them. Written as DNA, the CDR3 is TGCGCCAGCAGTGTGCTAGGGGTTACCTCTGGGGCCAACGTCCTGACTTTC. Translation gives CASSVLGVTSGANVLTF.

The V call is TRBV30, the J call TRBJ1-5, with 10 positions matching TRBD1. After removal of 6 bases from V and 4 bases from J, the junction contained 3 bases not matched to a gene. The germline V gene has CDR1 GTSNPN and CDR2 SVGIG (reference sequence). The CDR3 length is 13 residues. The CDR3 region has the DNA TGTGCCTGTACGGGACAGGGGAATCAGCCCCAGCATTTT. Amino acids: CACTGQGNQPQHF.

This clone was counted only a few times. This rearrangement joins TRBV7-2 to TRBJ2-4, with 7 positions matching TRBD1. This CDR3 region has 15 residues. Germline CDR1 and CDR2: SGHTA and FQGNSA. V was pared by 0 bases and J by 3 bases, with 2 bases of the junction left unmatched. As DNA, the CDR3 is TGTGCCAGCAGCTTAGCGGGGACAGACAAAAACATTCAGTACTTC. Protein product: CASSLAGTDKNIQYF.

This clone was observed a few times. V is TRBV10-3 and J is TRBJ2-1; 11 nucleotides match TRBD2. Germline lookup yields CDR1 ENHRY and CDR2 SYGVKD. Trimming removed 4 bases from V and 9 bases from J; junction bases left unmatched: 8. The CDR3 length is 15 residues. The DNA for the CDR3 is TGTGCCATCAGTGGTTTGACTAGCGGGACAGGTGAGCAGTTCTTC. As protein: CAISGLTSGTGEQFF.

A few counts support this clone. The rearrangement uses TRBV7-3 and TRBJ2-1; D is ambiguous. V lost 2 bases, J lost 10 bases, and 9 bases lay in between. CDR1 is SGHTA and CDR2 is FQGTGA in the germline V gene. The CDR3 totals 12 residues. CDR3 DNA sequence: TGTGCCAGCAGCTTAGGATTTAGCGAGCAGTTCTTC. Its translation is CASSLGFSEQFF.

In its sample, this clone was seen a few times. This chain uses TRBV10-3 with TRBJ2-1; 13 bases line up with TRBD2. CDR1 is ENHRY, CDR2 SYGVKD, per germline. This CDR3 has 15 residues. The V and J ends lost 6 bases and 10 bases, in that order; junction bases with no gene match: 9. CDR3 sequence (DNA): TGTGCCATCAGGCCCGGGACTAGCGGGACCCTGGAGCAGTTCTTC. Translation gives CAIRPGTSGTLEQFF.

This clone showed up many times. The rearrangement links TRBV7-9 to TRBJ2-2, with D possibly being TRBD2 (5 bases). This CDR3 has 13 residues. Trimming took 5 bases from V and 6 from J, leaving 10 bases between them. The germline gives CDR1 SEHNR, CDR2 FQNEAQ (reference sequence). The CDR3 spells CASSPDYAGELFF. The CDR3 bases are TGTGCCAGCAGCCCAGACTACGCCGGGGAGCTGTTTTTT.

This clone occurred a few times. This chain connects TRBV15 to TRBJ2-5; D is unresolved. CDR3 size: 13 residues. Germline CDR1 and CDR2: LNHNV and YYDKDF (reference sequence). The V gene lost 0 bases and the J gene lost 5 bases, with 7 bases spanning the gap. CDR3 sequence reads: CATSRDYLETQYF. The CDR3 nucleotides read TGTGCCACCAGCAGAGATTACCTGGAGACCCAGTACTTC.

This chain uses TRBV27 with TRBJ1-1, with a possible D match to TRBD1 (6 bases). V gave up 9 bases and J gave up 5 bases, with 22 bases separating them. CDR1 and CDR2 (germline): MNHEY, SMNVEV (reference sequence). This CDR3 comprises 15 residues. The CDR3 DNA follows: TGTGCCAGGCTACACTCCACAGGGATTATTACTGAAGCTTTCTTT. Amino acid sequence: CARLHSTGIITEAFF.

The gene calls are TRBV10-1 and TRBJ2-7, with D uncertain. This CDR3 spans 12 amino acids. The V and J ends lost 6 bases and 5 bases respectively, with 11 bases between them. The germline V gene has CDR1 WNHNN and CDR2 SYGVQD (reference sequence). The CDR3 protein is CASRKGLDEQYF. The CDR3 DNA follows: TGCGCCAGCAGGAAAGGGTTGGACGAGCAGTACTTC.

The table lists this clone with a few counts. This chain links TRBV18 with TRBJ1-4, with D uncertain. Germline V gene lookup returns CDR1 KGHSH and CDR2 LQKENI. This CDR3 comprises 13 residues. The V gene lost 6 bases and the J gene lost 4 bases, with 9 bases spanning the gap. CDR3 sequence reads: CASSDSINEKLFF. The CDR3 nucleotides are TGTGCCAGCTCGGACTCAATTAATGAAAAACTGTTTTTT.

This rearrangement joins TRBV5-1 to TRBJ2-2, with D tentatively TRBD2 (6 bases). Germline assignment: CDR1 SGHRS and CDR2 YFSETQ. Trimming removed 0 bases from V and 4 bases from J, with 13 bases in between. The CDR3 runs to 16 residues. The CDR3 loop is CASSLAGLGLTGELFF. In DNA form, the CDR3 reads TGCGCCAGCAGCTTGGCGGGACTGGGGCTCACCGGGGAGCTGTTTTTT. The whole variable domain, remainder taken from reference TRBV5-1 and TRBJ2-2, is KAGVTQTPRYLIKTRGQQVTLSCSPISGHRSVSWYQQTPGQGLQFLFEYFSETQRNKGNFPGRFSGRQFSNSRSEMNVSTLELGDSALYLCASSLAGLGLTGELFFGEGSRLTVL.

This chain uses TRBV30 with TRBJ1-6, with a possible D match to TRBD1 (5 bases). Germline values: CDR1 GTSNPN, CDR2 SVGIG (reference sequence). The ends were cut back, 8 bases at V and 4 bases at J, with 12 bases in the middle. This CDR3 has 13 residues. CDR3 DNA: TGTGCCACGTCAAGGGGTTATAATTCACCCCTCCACTTT. It yields the protein CATSRGYNSPLHF.

V and J are TRBV9 and TRBJ1-2, with TRBD1 identical over 7 bases. This CDR3 comprises 15 residues. Germline CDR1 reads SGDLS; CDR2 reads YYNGEE. Losses at the gene ends were 1 base for V and 2 bases for J; bases not matched to a gene: 5. In nucleotides, the CDR3 is TGTGCCAGCAGCGTACTAAAGGGGGCGAACTATGGCTACACCTTC. It codes for CASSVLKGANYGYTF.

This clone was detected only a few times. This chain uses TRBV10-3 with TRBJ1-2, with 10 bases fitting TRBD1. CDR1 and CDR2 (germline): ENHRY, SYGVKD. V shed 3 bases and J 8 bases; nucleotides not matched to a gene: 6. CDR3 length equals 14 residues. The chain's CDR3 is CAISDLGTGEGYTF. Here the CDR3 DNA reads TGTGCCATCAGTGACCTTGGGACAGGGGAAGGCTACACCTTC.